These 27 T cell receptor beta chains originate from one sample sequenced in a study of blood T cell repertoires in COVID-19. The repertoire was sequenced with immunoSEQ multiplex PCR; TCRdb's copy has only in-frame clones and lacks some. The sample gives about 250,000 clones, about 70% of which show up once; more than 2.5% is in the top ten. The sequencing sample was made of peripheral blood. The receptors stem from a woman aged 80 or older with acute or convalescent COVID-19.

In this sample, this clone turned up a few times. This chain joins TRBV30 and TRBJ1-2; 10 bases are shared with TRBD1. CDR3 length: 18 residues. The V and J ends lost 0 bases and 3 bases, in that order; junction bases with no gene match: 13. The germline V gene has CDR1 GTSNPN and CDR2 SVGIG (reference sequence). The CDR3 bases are TGTGCCTGGAGTGTGCACCGGGACAGGGGACCTTTTGACTATGGCTACACCTTC. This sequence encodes CAWSVHRDRGPFDYGYTF.

The DNA of the CDR3 is TGTGCCAGCAGCCCCCGGGACAGAGAGGAACGAGAAGCTTTCTTT. Protein sequence: CASSPRDREEREAFF. The chain combines TRBV5-4 with TRBJ1-1; 7 bases line up with TRBD1. The V segment lost 4 bases and the J segment 8 bases; nucleotides outside the gene matches: 14. CDR1 is SGHNT and CDR2 is YYREEE in the germline V gene (reference sequence). CDR3 length: 15 amino acids.

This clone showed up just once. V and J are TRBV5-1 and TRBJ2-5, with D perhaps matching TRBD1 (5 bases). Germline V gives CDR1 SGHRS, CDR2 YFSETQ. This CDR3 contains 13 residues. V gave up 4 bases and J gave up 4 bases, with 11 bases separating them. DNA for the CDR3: TGCGCCAGCAGCCGACAGTTCAGAGAGACCCAGTACTTC. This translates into CASSRQFRETQYF.

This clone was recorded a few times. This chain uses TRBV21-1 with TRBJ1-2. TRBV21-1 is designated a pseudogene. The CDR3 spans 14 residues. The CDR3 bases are TGTGCCAGCAGCAAAGCACGAGGGCCGGGTGGCTACACCTTC. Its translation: CASSKARGPGGYTF.

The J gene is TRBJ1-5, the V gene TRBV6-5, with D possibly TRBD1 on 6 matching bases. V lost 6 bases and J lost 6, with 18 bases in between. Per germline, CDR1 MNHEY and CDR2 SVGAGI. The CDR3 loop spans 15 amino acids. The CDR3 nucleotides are TGTGCCAGCAGGGAGGTGGCAGGGGCAATTCAGCCCCAGCATTTT. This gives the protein CASREVAGAIQPQHF.

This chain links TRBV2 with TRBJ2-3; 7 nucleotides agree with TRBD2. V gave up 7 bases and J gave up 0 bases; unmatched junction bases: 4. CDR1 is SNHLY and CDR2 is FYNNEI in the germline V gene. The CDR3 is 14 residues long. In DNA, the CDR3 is TGTGCCAGCACACTAGCGACGAGCACAGATACGCAGTATTTT. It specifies CASTLATSTDTQYF.

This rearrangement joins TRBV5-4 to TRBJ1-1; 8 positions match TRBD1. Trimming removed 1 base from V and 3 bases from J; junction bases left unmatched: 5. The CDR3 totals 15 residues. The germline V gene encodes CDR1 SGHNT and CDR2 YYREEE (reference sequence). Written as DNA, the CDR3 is TGTGCCAGCAGCTTGACACAGACAGGGGACACTGAAGCTTTCTTT. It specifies CASSLTQTGDTEAFF.

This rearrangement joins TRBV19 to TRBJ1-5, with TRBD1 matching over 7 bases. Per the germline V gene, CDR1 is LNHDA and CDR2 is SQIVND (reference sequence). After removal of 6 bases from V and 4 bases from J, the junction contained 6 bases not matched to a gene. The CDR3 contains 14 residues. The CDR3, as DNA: TGTGCCAGTAGCATGGGACAGCGAAATCAGCCCCAGCATTTT. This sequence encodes CASSMGQRNQPQHF.

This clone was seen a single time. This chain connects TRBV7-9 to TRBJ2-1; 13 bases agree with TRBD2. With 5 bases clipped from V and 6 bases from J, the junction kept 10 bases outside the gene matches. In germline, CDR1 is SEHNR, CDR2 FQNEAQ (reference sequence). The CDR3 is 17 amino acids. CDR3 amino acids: CASSKAGTSGIGNEQFF. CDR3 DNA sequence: TGTGCCAGCAGCAAAGCAGGGACTAGCGGGATAGGCAATGAGCAGTTCTTC.

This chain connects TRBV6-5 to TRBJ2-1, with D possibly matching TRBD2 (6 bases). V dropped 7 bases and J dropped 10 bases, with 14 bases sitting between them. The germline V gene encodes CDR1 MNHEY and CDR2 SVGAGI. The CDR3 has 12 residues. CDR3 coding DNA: TGTGCCAGCAAGGAGGGGCCCGGGGAGCAGTTCTTC. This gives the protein CASKEGPGEQFF.

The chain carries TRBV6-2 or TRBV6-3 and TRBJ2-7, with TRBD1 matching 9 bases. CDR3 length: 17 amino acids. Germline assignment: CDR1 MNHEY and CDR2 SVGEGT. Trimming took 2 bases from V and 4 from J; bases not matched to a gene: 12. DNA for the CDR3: TGTGCCAGCAGTTACCTGCCCGGACAGGGGTATATTTACGAGCAGTACTTC. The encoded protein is CASSYLPGQGYIYEQYF.

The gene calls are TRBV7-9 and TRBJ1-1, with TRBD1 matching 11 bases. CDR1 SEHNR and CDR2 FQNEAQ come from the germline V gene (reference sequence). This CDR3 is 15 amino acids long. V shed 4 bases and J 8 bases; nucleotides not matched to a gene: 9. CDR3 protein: CASSSGWTGGGEAFF. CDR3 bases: TGTGCCAGCAGCTCGGGCTGGACAGGGGGCGGGGAAGCTTTCTTT.

The CDR3 protein is CAISIRENNSPLHF. The CDR3 bases are TGTGCCATCAGCATCAGGGAAAATAATTCACCCCTCCACTTT. The chain uses TRBV10-3 and TRBJ1-6, with D tentatively TRBD1 (5 bases). This CDR3 spans 14 amino acids. Trimming pared 6 bases from V and 5 bases from J, leaving 11 bases between. The V gene's germline CDR1 is ENHRY and CDR2 SYGVKD.

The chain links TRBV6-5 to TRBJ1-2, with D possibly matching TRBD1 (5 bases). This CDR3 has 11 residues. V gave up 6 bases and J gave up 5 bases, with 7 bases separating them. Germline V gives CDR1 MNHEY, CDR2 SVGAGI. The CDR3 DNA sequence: TGTGCCAGCAGGACAGAGTATGGCTACACCTTC. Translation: CASRTEYGYTF.

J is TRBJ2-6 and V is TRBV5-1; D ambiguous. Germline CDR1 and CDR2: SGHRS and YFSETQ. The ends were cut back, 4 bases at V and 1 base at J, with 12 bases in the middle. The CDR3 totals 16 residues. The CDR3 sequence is CASSPSWSSGANVLTF. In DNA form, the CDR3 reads TGCGCCAGCAGCCCTAGTTGGAGTTCTGGGGCCAACGTCCTGACTTTC.

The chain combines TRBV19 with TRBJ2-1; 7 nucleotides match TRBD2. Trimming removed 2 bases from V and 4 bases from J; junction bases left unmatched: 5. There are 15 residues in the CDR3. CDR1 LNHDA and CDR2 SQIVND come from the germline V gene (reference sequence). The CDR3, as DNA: TGTGCCAGTAGTATACGCGGGAGCGCTTACAATGAGCAGTTCTTC. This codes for CASSIRGSAYNEQFF.

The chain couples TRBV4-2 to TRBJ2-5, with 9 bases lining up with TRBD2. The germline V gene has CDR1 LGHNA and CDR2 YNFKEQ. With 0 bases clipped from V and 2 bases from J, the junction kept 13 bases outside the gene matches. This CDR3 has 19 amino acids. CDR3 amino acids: CASSQDWVVAGAEQETQYF. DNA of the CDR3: TGTGCCAGCAGCCAAGACTGGGTGGTAGCGGGAGCTGAACAAGAGACCCAGTACTTC.

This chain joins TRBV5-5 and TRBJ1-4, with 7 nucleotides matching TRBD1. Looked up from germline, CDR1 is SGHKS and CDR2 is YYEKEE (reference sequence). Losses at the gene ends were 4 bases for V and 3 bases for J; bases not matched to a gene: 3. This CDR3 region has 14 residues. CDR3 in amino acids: CASSPRGANEKLFF. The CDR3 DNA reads TGTGCCAGCAGCCCCAGGGGGGCTAATGAAAAACTGTTTTTT.

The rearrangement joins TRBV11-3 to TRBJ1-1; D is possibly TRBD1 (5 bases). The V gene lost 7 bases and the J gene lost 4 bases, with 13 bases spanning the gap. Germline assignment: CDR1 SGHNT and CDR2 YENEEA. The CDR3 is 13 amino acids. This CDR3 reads CASKGRGSTEAFF. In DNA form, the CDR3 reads TGTGCCAGCAAGGGGCGGGGGAGCACTGAAGCTTTCTTT.

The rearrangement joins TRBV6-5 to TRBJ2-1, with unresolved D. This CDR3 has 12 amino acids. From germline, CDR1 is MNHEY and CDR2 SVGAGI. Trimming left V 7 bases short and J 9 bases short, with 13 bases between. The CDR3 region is CASTDSPIEQFF. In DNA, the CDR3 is TGTGCCAGCACCGATAGCCCGATTGAGCAGTTCTTC.

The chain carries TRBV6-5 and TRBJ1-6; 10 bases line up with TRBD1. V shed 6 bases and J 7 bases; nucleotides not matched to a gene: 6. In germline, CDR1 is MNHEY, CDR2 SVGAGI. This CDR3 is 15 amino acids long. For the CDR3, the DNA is TGTGCCAGCAGCGAGGACAGGGGGAGAAATTCACCCCTCCACTTT. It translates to CASSEDRGRNSPLHF.

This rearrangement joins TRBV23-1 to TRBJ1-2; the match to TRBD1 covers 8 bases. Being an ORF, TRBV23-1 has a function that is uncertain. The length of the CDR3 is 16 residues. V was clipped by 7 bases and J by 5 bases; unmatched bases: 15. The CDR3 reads CASTGTRQGHGYGYTF. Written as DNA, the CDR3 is TGCGCCAGCACCGGAACCCGACAGGGGCATGGGTATGGCTACACCTTC.

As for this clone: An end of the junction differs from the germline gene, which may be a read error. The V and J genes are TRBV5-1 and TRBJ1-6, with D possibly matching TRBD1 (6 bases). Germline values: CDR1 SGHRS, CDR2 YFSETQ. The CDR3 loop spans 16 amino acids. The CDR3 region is CASSLDARGDNSPLHF. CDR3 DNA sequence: TGCGCCAGTAGCTTGGACGCCAGGGGAGATAATTCACCCCTCCACTTT.

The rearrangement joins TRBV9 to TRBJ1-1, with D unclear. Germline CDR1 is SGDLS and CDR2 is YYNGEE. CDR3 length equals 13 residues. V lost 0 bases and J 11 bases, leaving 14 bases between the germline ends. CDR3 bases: TGTGCCAGCAGCGTAGATTGGAAACAGACGGCTTTCTTT. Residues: CASSVDWKQTAFF.

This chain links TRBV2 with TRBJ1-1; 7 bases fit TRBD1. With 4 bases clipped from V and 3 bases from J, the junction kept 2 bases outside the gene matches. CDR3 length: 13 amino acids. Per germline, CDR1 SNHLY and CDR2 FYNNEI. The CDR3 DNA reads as TGTGCCAGCAGTGGACAGGGTGACACTGAAGCTTTCTTT. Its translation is CASSGQGDTEAFF.

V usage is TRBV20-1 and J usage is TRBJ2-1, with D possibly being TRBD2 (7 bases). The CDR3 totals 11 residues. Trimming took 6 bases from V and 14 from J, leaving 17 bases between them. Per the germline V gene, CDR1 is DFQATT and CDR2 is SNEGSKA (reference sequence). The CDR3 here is CSAQGGGRKFF. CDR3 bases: TGCAGTGCCCAAGGGGGGGGGCGGAAGTTCTTC.

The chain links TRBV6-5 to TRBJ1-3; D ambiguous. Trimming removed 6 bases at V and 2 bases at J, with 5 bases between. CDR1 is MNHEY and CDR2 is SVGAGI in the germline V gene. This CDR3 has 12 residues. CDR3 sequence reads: CASSLTGNTIYF. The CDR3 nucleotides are TGTGCCAGCAGCCTTACTGGAAACACCATATATTTT.